Listed below are T cell receptor beta chains from one sample, sequenced in a study of T-cell reconstitution after alpha-beta-depleted transplantation in children. TCRdb ran MiXCR on the PCR reads and lists one entry per CDR3 protein. The sample yields approximately 500,000 distinct CDR3 sequences, 10% to 13% seen once. This specimen consisted of PBMCs, obtained before TCRalphabeta/CD19-depleted stem cell transplant. These receptors were obtained from a child aged 2 to 10 with inherited bone marrow failure, due to receive a stem cell transplant. Both conserved end residues are part of each CDR3. A D gene is named only where the DNA matches it firmly. Clone size, where shown, is once, few, many, or a class for clones that have expanded.

TRBJ1-5 | . | many | TRBV2 | TGTGCCAGCAGTGTGGAGGGTGGGGATCAGCCCCAGCATTTT | CASSVEGGDQPQHF
TRBJ2-1 | . | . | TRBV2 | TGTGCCAGCAGGATAGGCGGGAACTCCTACAATGAGCAGTTCTTC | CASRIGGNSYNEQFF
TRBJ1-1 | . | many | TRBV6-5 | TGTGCCAGCAGTTCGGGATTCCCTCCCGGAGGCACTGAAGCTTTCTTT | CASSSGFPPGGTEAFF
TRBJ2-1 | TRBD1 | many | TRBV4-2 | TGTGCCAGCAGCCAGACGTCCATGGCAGTACAGGGGTATGAGCAGTTCTTC | CASSQTSMAVQGYEQFF
TRBJ2-1 | . | many | TRBV19 | TGTGCCAGTAGTATTCGGTTAAGGAACAATGAGCAGTTCTTC | CASSIRLRNNEQFF
TRBJ2-3 | . | many | TRBV7-2 | TGTGCCAGCAGCCGGAACCCTGCAGATACGCAGTATTTT | CASSRNPADTQYF
TRBJ2-2 | . | many | TRBV9 | TGTGCCAGCAGCGTAGCTTGGAATGAGGGGGCGGGGACCGGGGAGCTGTTTTTT | CASSVAWNEGAGTGELFF
TRBJ1-1 | . | . | TRBV4-2 | TGTGCCATGGGCTCCGGGGGCCCAAACCCCGAAGCTTTCTTT | CAMGSGGPNPEAFF
TRBJ2-5 | . | few | TRBV2 | TGTGCCAGCAGTGTCGAGTGGGGCGGCGGCTTAGAGACCCAGTACTTC | CASSVEWGGGLETQYF
TRBJ1-1 | . | many | TRBV27 | TGTGCCAGCAGTATCAACTGGTCGCGGACTGAAGCTTTCTTT | CASSINWSRTEAFF
TRBJ2-7 | TRBD2 | . | TRBV20-1 | TGCAGTGCCTTCGGGGGGGCGGGGGAGCAGTACTTC | CSAFGGAGEQYF
TRBJ1-5 | TRBD1 | . | TRBV4-1 | TGCGCCAGCAGCCAAGAGGGTGTAGGGGGCGAGGACAATCAGCCCCAGCATTTT | CASSQEGVGGEDNQPQHF
TRBJ1-5 | TRBD1 | many | TRBV6-5 | TGTGCCAGCAGTTGGGGACAGGGCGGTCAGCCCCAGCATTTT | CASSWGQGGQPQHF
TRBJ1-5 | . | many | TRBV7-9 | TGTGCCAGCAGCTTATCCGCTGATCAGCCCCAGCATTTT | CASSLSADQPQHF
TRBJ2-7 | TRBD2 | many | TRBV11-3 | TGTGCCAGCACCTTAACTAGCGGGACCCTCCGAGGCTCCTACGAGCAGTACTTC | CASTLTSGTLRGSYEQYF
TRBJ2-7 | . | . | TRBV4-3 | TGCGCCAGCAGCCAACTACGACAGATCGGCGAGCAGTACTTC | CASSQLRQIGEQYF
TRBJ2-2 | TRBD2 | few | TRBV5-1 | TGCGCCAGCAGCTTGGTCTCGCGGGAGACCGGGGAGCTGTTTTTT | CASSLVSRETGELFF
TRBJ2-1 | . | . | TRBV7-7 | TGTGCTAGCAGCCACCGGGCGACGGGGCCAAAAAAAAATGAGCAGTTCTTC | CASSHRATGPKKNEQFF
TRBJ2-7 | TRBD2 | many | TRBV4-3 | TGCGCCAGCAGCCGGTCGGCTAGCGGTTCTTACGAGCAGTACTTC | CASSRSASGSYEQYF
TRBJ2-5 | TRBD2 | few | TRBV27 | TGTGCCAGCAGTTCCCCCCGGCGGGAGGGCCGGGAGACCCAGTACTTC | CASSSPRREGRETQYF
TRBJ2-1 | TRBD2 | . | TRBV7-9 | TGTGCCAGCAGCTTACCGGGACTAGTTTCTTTCAATGAGCAGTTCTTC | CASSLPGLVSFNEQFF
TRBJ2-7 | . | few | TRBV7-2 | TGTGCCAGCAGCTTAGAGGGTTTGGGCTCCTACGAGCAGTACTTC | CASSLEGLGSYEQYF
TRBJ2-7 | TRBD2 | many | TRBV5-1 | TGCGCCAGCACCTATTTAGCGGGAGGGCCGGTCGAGCAGTACTTC | CASTYLAGGPVEQYF
TRBJ2-1 | . | many | TRBV27 | TGTGCCACCTCCCTGGGAGGTGAGCAGTTCTTC | CATSLGGEQFF
TRBJ2-2 | . | many | TRBV11-2 | TGTGCCAGCAGCTTAACCAGGGACTTCTACACCGGGGAGCTGTTTTTT | CASSLTRDFYTGELFF
TRBJ2-1 | . | many | TRBV5-1 | TGCGCCAGCAGCTGGGACTCCTACAATGAGCAGTTCTTC | CASSWDSYNEQFF
TRBJ2-1 | . | many | TRBV4-3 | TGCGCCAGCAGCCAGGACCCCTCCTACAATGAGCAGTTCTTC | CASSQDPSYNEQFF
TRBJ2-7 | . | many | TRBV5-1 | TGCGCCAGCAGCTTCCCCCCAGGGGAGCAGTACTTC | CASSFPPGEQYF
TRBJ1-1 | . | . | TRBV7-9 | TGTGCCAGCAGCTTAGCGGTGGGGCAGGTCACTGAAGCTTTCTTT | CASSLAVGQVTEAFF
TRBJ2-7 | . | . | TRBV20-1 | TGCAGTGCTAGCGGGCTGAACTCCTACGAGCAGTACTTC | CSASGLNSYEQYF
TRBJ1-2 | . | many | TRBV29-1 | TGCAGCGTTGGCGAGAGGTTTCTCTACTCCTATGGCTACACCTTC | CSVGERFLYSYGYTF
TRBJ2-7 | TRBD1 | medium-sized | TRBV29-1 | TGCAGCGCCGGACAGGGGGAGGATGGCGAGCAGTACTTC | CSAGQGEDGEQYF
TRBJ1-1 | . | many | TRBV4-3 | TGCGCCAGCAGCCACGAACAGGGTGGCACTGAAGCTTTCTTT | CASSHEQGGTEAFF
TRBJ2-7 | TRBD2 | few | TRBV6-2/TRBV6-3 | TGTGCCAGCAGTGACCCCGGGACTAGCCTGACCTACGAGCAGTACTTC | CASSDPGTSLTYEQYF
TRBJ2-5 | . | many | TRBV12-3/TRBV12-4 | TGTGCCAGCGAGACCCAGTACTTC | CASETQYF
TRBJ2-2 | TRBD2 | many | TRBV19 | TGTGCCAGTAGTATGTTCCTAGCGGGAGTTCGTGTCACCGGGGAGCTGTTTTTT | CASSMFLAGVRVTGELFF
TRBJ2-2 | . | many | TRBV4-2 | TGTGCCAGCAGCCAGGCTACCGTGAACACCGGGGAGCTGTTTTTT | CASSQATVNTGELFF
TRBJ1-2 | . | many | TRBV4-3 | TGCGCCAGCAGCCAAGAGAACCAGGGCTACACCTTC | CASSQENQGYTF
TRBJ2-3 | . | . | TRBV7-2 | TGTGCCAGCAGCTTATTATATACGTCTGGCACAGATACGCAGTATTTT | CASSLLYTSGTDTQYF
TRBJ1-5 | TRBD1 | . | TRBV15 | TGTGCCACCAGCAGAGATCAACAGGGGACAGGGAGCAATCAGCCCCAGCATTTT | CATSRDQQGTGSNQPQHF
TRBJ2-7 | . | many | TRBV12-3/TRBV12-4 | TGTGCCAGCAGTTTTGGGGGAGTGGAATACGAGCAGTACTTC | CASSFGGVEYEQYF
TRBJ2-7 | . | many | TRBV27 | TGTGCCAGCAGTTTATCGCCGGGCTTCTCCTACGAGCAGTACTTC | CASSLSPGFSYEQYF
TRBJ1-6 | . | few | TRBV29-1 | TGCAGCGTGGGGGCAGGTACTCCAGATTCACCCCTCCACTTT | CSVGAGTPDSPLHF
TRBJ2-1 | . | many | TRBV28 | TGTGCCAGCTCCCCTAGCCCGAGCTCCTACAATGAGCAGTTCTTC | CASSPSPSSYNEQFF
TRBJ1-2 | . | many | TRBV28 | TGTGCCAGCAGTTTATTAGTGCCATTTACTAACTATGGCTACACCTTC | CASSLLVPFTNYGYTF
TRBJ1-6 | . | many | TRBV20-1 | TGCAGTGCCGCGGGACACTTCTATAATTCACCCCTCCACTTT | CSAAGHFYNSPLHF
TRBJ2-1 | . | many | TRBV21-1 | TGTGCCAGCAGCCCAGGAGAGAACAATGAGCAGTTCTTC | CASSPGENNEQFF
TRBJ1-2 | TRBD1 | many | TRBV28 | TGTGCCAGCAGCTCCGCCGGGACAGGGGGGGATGGCTACACCTTC | CASSSAGTGGDGYTF
TRBJ1-4 | TRBD1 | many | TRBV20-1 | TGCAGTGCTAGAGCCGGGGACAGGGGACATAATGAAAAACTGTTTTTT | CSARAGDRGHNEKLFF
TRBJ2-2 | . | many | TRBV29-1 | TGCAGCGCGCGCTCGGGCCGCACCGGGGAGCTGTTTTTT | CSARSGRTGELFF
TRBJ2-7 | . | . | TRBV24-1 | TGTGCCACCAGTGATTCCGTTTCCAGCTCCTACGAGCAGTACTTC | CATSDSVSSSYEQYF
TRBJ2-1 | . | many | TRBV6-5 | TGTGCCAGCAGTTCAACAGCGAGCTCCTACAATGAGCAGTTCTTC | CASSSTASSYNEQFF
TRBJ1-1 | . | many | TRBV4-3 | TGCGCCAGCAGCCAAGATAAAGTAGGGGGCACTGAAGCTTTCTTT | CASSQDKVGGTEAFF